Below are 30 T cell receptor beta chains sequenced from a single sample in a study of blood T cell repertoires in COVID-19. The assay was immunoSEQ multiplex PCR, and TCRdb's table has in-frame clones only and misses some. The sample includes about 130,000 clones, around 87% seen only once; the top ten take less than 4.5%. Sequenced material: peripheral blood. The receptors come from a woman aged 55 to 70 with acute or convalescent COVID-19.

V gene TRBV11-2 combines with J gene TRBJ1-1; D remains unclear. The germline V gene encodes CDR1 SGHAT and CDR2 FQNNGV. The germline V and J ends were trimmed by 1 base and 1 base, with 4 bases remaining between them. This CDR3 spans 13 amino acids. Written as DNA, the CDR3 is TGTGCCAGCAGCTTAGCAGGGAACACTGAAGCTTTCTTT. As protein: CASSLAGNTEAFF.

In this sample, this clone turned up once. The chain carries TRBV5-4 and TRBJ2-5; tentatively, D is TRBD2 (6 bases). The CDR3 sequence is 17 residues long. Germline V gene sequence: CDR1 SGHNT, CDR2 YYREEE (reference sequence). V lost 0 bases to trimming and J lost 1 base, with 16 bases between them. This CDR3 reads CASSLVASVGPQETQYF. The CDR3 DNA reads as TGTGCCAGCAGCTTGGTTGCTAGCGTGGGGCCCCAAGAGACCCAGTACTTC.

The count of this clone is one. The genes are TRBV6-5 and TRBJ1-1; possibly TRBD1 for D (5 bases). Trimming cost V 7 bases and J 3 bases, with 15 bases left between them. This CDR3 is 14 amino acids long. CDR1 and CDR2 from the germline V gene are MNHEY and SVGAGI. In DNA, the CDR3 is TGTGCCAGCACCTTGGGGGGGTTAGACACTGAAGCTTTCTTT. It codes for CASTLGGLDTEAFF.

This clone was detected once. The chain combines TRBV4-1 with TRBJ2-7; 7 bases are shared with TRBD1. The J segment lost 3 bases and the V segment lost 0 bases, leaving 5 bases of the junction unmatched. The CDR3 has 15 residues. The germline CDR1 and CDR2 sequences are MGHRA and YSYEKL. This CDR3 is CASSQEPGTDYEQYV. DNA of the CDR3: TGCGCCAGCAGCCAAGAGCCGGGGACAGACTACGAGCAGTACGTC.

The chain is built from TRBV7-3 and TRBJ2-7; D gene uncertain. V was clipped by 7 bases and J by 3 bases, with 13 bases between them. The CDR3 extends over 13 amino acids. Germline values: CDR1 SGHTA, CDR2 FQGTGA. CDR3 loop: CASNLAPGYEQYF. The DNA for the CDR3 is TGTGCCAGCAATTTAGCCCCCGGCTACGAGCAGTACTTC. The variable domain in full, with the rest retrieved from reference TRBV7-3 and TRBJ2-7, is GAGVSQTPSNKVTEKGKYVELRCDPISGHTALYWYRQSLGQGPEFLIYFQGTGAADDSGLPNDRFFAVRPEGSVSTLKIQRTERGDSAVYLCASNLAPGYEQYFGPGTRLTVT.

The rearrangement links TRBV28 to TRBJ2-3, with D possibly TRBD2 on 5 matching bases. V was pared by 6 bases and J by 0 bases, with 16 bases between. CDR1 and CDR2 from the germline V gene are MDHEN and SYDVKM. CDR3 length: 16 amino acids. For the CDR3, the DNA is TGTGCCAGCAGATCCACTCCCGGGGAAAGCACAGATACGCAGTATTTT. It is translated as CASRSTPGESTDTQYF.

The chain combines TRBV9 with TRBJ2-5, with 9 nucleotides matching TRBD2. Per the germline V gene, CDR1 is SGDLS and CDR2 is YYNGEE. V shed 0 bases, J shed 1 base, and the junction held 10 bases outside the gene matches. The CDR3 extends over 18 amino acids. The DNA for the CDR3 is TGTGCCAGCAGCGTAGCGGCTAGCGGGGCCCCCCTCCAAGAGACCCAGTACTTC. This sequence encodes CASSVAASGAPLQETQYF.

This clone has just one count. CDR3 coding DNA: TGTGCCAGTAGCCAATTCGGTAATTCACCCCTCCACTTT. Amino acid sequence: CASSQFGNSPLHF. The gene calls are TRBV19 and TRBJ1-6; D gene unclear. Trimming shortened V by 6 bases and J by 6 bases, and 9 bases separated the two germline ends. The germline CDR1 and CDR2 sequences are LNHDA and SQIVND (reference sequence). This CDR3 has 13 amino acids.

The J gene is TRBJ1-1, the V gene TRBV6-4; TRBD1 matches at 7 bases. The CDR3 length is 14 residues. The V and J ends lost 6 bases and 7 bases, in that order; junction bases with no gene match: 11. Looked up from germline, CDR1 is MRHNA and CDR2 is SNTAGT. DNA for the CDR3: TGTGCCAGCAGATACGAACAGGGGACGGGTGAAGCTTTCTTT. Its protein is CASRYEQGTGEAFF.

The V and J genes are TRBV5-1 and TRBJ1-4, with 7 bases identical to TRBD1. Germline-derived CDR1 and CDR2 are SGHRS and YFSETQ. J lost 9 bases, V lost 4 bases, and 6 bases had no gene match. This CDR3 region has 13 residues. The CDR3 region has the DNA TGCGCCAGCAGCACAGAACAGGGGAAAAAACTGTTTTTT. Its translation is CASSTEQGKKLFF.

The V gene is TRBV3-1 (or the pseudogene TRBV3-2), the J gene TRBJ2-1; tentatively, D is TRBD2 (6 bases). Germline CDR1 and CDR2: LGHDT and YNNKEL (reference sequence). CDR3 length: 15 amino acids. The V and J ends lost 0 bases and 11 bases respectively, with 17 bases between them. The CDR3 region is CASSQDSSGPMKQFF. CDR3 coding DNA: TGTGCCAGCAGCCAAGATAGTAGCGGCCCAATGAAGCAGTTCTTC.

Only one count was recorded for this clone. The gene calls are TRBV4-1 and TRBJ2-3; 8 bases map to TRBD2. The junction had 3 bases not matched to a gene; V was cut back by 6 bases and J by 4 bases. The CDR3 is made up of 13 amino acids. Germline-derived CDR1 and CDR2 are MGHRA and YSYEKL. CDR3 coding DNA: TGCGCCAGCAGGGGGACTAGGGCAGATACGCAGTATTTT. Residues: CASRGTRADTQYF.

The chain couples TRBV4-1 to TRBJ1-2; 7 positions agree with TRBD1. This CDR3 has 14 amino acids. V lost 4 bases and J lost 5; bases outside the gene matches: 7. Germline assignment: CDR1 MGHRA and CDR2 YSYEKL. The CDR3 coding sequence is TGCGCCAGCAGCCGAGGGACAGAAAGTTATGGCTACACCTTC. Encoded protein: CASSRGTESYGYTF.

The chain employs TRBV19 and TRBJ1-6; unclear D gene. Germline V CDR1 and CDR2: LNHDA, SQIVND (reference sequence). The CDR3 extends over 14 amino acids. Trimming stripped 3 bases from V and 7 bases from J, with 10 bases between. The CDR3 sequence is CASSMGGPNSPLHF. DNA of the CDR3: TGTGCCAGTAGTATGGGAGGGCCGAATTCACCCCTCCACTTT. The whole variable domain, filled in from reference TRBV19 and TRBJ1-6, reads DGGITQSPKYLFRKEGQNVTLSCEQNLNHDAMYWYRQDPGQGLRLIYYSQIVNDFQKGDIAEGYSVSREKKESFPLTVTSAQKNPTAFYLCASSMGGPNSPLHFGNGTRLTVT.

J is TRBJ1-5 and V is TRBV19, with D hard to call. Trimming took 4 bases from V and 3 from J, leaving 16 bases between them. Per the germline V gene, CDR1 is LNHDA and CDR2 is SQIVND (reference sequence). This CDR3 has 16 amino acids. The CDR3 here is CASSTQDRGNNQPQHF. The CDR3 region has the DNA TGTGCCAGTAGTACGCAGGACCGCGGGAACAATCAGCCCCAGCATTTT.

The V call is TRBV12-3 or TRBV12-4, the J call TRBJ2-7; 7 bases line up with TRBD1. The CDR3 loop spans 13 amino acids. The ends lost 5 bases at V and 6 bases at J; junction bases unmatched: 7. As DNA, the CDR3 is TGTGCCAGCAGTCCAGACGGGACAGCCGAGCAGTACGTC. Its protein product is CASSPDGTAEQYV.

J is TRBJ1-2 and V is TRBV28; D perhaps matches TRBD1 (6 bases). Trimming removed 6 bases from V and 14 bases from J, with 19 bases in between. The CDR3 has 12 residues. Per the germline V gene, CDR1 is MDHEN and CDR2 is SYDVKM. CDR3 in DNA: TGTGCCAGCAGACCCATGGGGGGGGACATAACCTTC. Protein sequence: CASRPMGGDITF.

The rearrangement links TRBV28 to TRBJ2-2; 11 nucleotides match TRBD2. CDR3 length: 17 residues. J lost 2 bases, V lost 6 bases, and 8 bases had no gene match. CDR1 and CDR2 (germline): MDHEN, SYDVKM. The CDR3 DNA follows: TGTGCCAGCAGCCTTAGCGGGAGGGCTCTTAACACCGGGGAGCTGTTTTTT. This gives the protein CASSLSGRALNTGELFF.

CDR3 nucleotides: TGTGCCACCAGCCTTACAGGGGCCTATGGCTACACCTTC. This encodes CATSLTGAYGYTF. The V call is TRBV15, the J call TRBJ1-2, with 7 nucleotides matching TRBD1. The germline gives CDR1 LNHNV, CDR2 YYDKDF (reference sequence). The CDR3 covers 13 residues. The junction had 4 bases not matched to a gene; V was cut back by 5 bases and J by 4 bases.

In its sample, this clone was seen once. The chain couples TRBV7-9 to TRBJ2-1; 12 bases are a match to TRBD1. V was pared by 1 base and J by 7 bases, with 8 bases of the junction left unmatched. The germline CDR1 and CDR2 sequences are SEHNR and FQNEAQ (reference sequence). This CDR3 has 17 amino acids. This chain's CDR3 is CASSLDLGTGGRNEQFF. The CDR3 DNA follows: TGTGCCAGCAGCTTAGATCTCGGGACAGGGGGCAGGAATGAGCAGTTCTTC. The variable domain in full, with the rest retrieved from reference TRBV7-9 and TRBJ2-1, is DTGVSQNPRHKITKRGQNVTFRCDPISEHNRLYWYRQTLGQGPEFLTYFQNEAQLEKSRLLSDRFSAERPKGSFSTLEIQRTEQGDSAMYLCASSLDLGTGGRNEQFFGPGTRLTVL.

The rearrangement uses TRBV12-3 or TRBV12-4 and TRBJ2-2; TRBD1 matches 7 bases. J was trimmed by 6 bases and V by 6 bases; bases with no gene match: 1. The CDR3 contains 12 residues. The CDR3 region has the DNA TGTGCCAGCAGGACAGGGCCCGGGGAGCTGTTTTTT. Protein: CASRTGPGELFF.

This chain uses TRBV30 with TRBJ1-1, with 7 bases identical to TRBD1. V lost 1 base to trimming and J lost 6 bases; unmatched junction nucleotides: 2. The CDR3 covers 12 residues. Germline-derived CDR1 and CDR2 are GTSNPN and SVGIG (reference sequence). The CDR3 region is CAWSAGTAEAFF. CDR3 sequence (DNA): TGTGCCTGGAGTGCCGGGACAGCTGAAGCTTTCTTT.

This chain connects TRBV18 to TRBJ2-5, with D possibly being TRBD1 (5 bases). The V end lost 3 bases, the J end lost 4 bases, and 9 bases lay between the germline ends. Germline V gene lookup returns CDR1 KGHSH and CDR2 LQKENI. The CDR3 length is 13 residues. The CDR3 DNA reads as TGTGCCAGCTCACCCAGGGTCGCAGAGACCCAGTACTTC. This translates into CASSPRVAETQYF.

This chain uses TRBV2 with TRBJ2-5; 10 nucleotides align to TRBD2. CDR3 length: 16 residues. The germline CDR1 and CDR2 sequences are SNHLY and FYNNEI. The V segment lost 6 bases and the J segment 5 bases; nucleotides outside the gene matches: 12. This chain's CDR3 is CASRRLAGESSETQYF. CDR3 nucleotides: TGTGCCAGCAGAAGACTAGCGGGTGAATCCTCGGAGACCCAGTACTTC.

The chain recombines TRBV15 with TRBJ2-1; D is possibly TRBD2 (6 bases). The CDR3 spans 16 residues. Trimming took off 5 bases at V and 8 bases at J, with 22 bases between the two ends. CDR1 and CDR2 (germline): LNHNV, YYDKDF (reference sequence). The CDR3: CATSAGSGAPRYEQFF. The CDR3 bases are TGTGCCACCAGCGCCGGGAGCGGCGCCCCCAGGTATGAGCAGTTCTTC. The complete variable domain, with remaining parts taken from reference TRBV15 and TRBJ2-1, reads DAMVIQNPRYQVTQFGKPVTLSCSQTLNHNVMYWYQQKSSQAPKLLFHYYDKDFNNEADTPDNFQSRRPNTSFCFLDIRSPGLGDTAMYLCATSAGSGAPRYEQFFGPGTRLTVL.

The chain couples TRBV29-1 to TRBJ1-1; a possible D gene is TRBD1 (5 bases). This CDR3 is 14 amino acids long. Looked up from germline, CDR1 is SQVTM and CDR2 is ANQGSEA. Between the trimmed V and J ends, which lost 4 bases and 5 bases, there was a span of 17 bases. The CDR3 region is CSVVGGGRWTEAFF. DNA for the CDR3: TGCAGCGTTGTTGGGGGGGGTCGTTGGACTGAAGCTTTCTTT.

The V call is TRBV6-5, the J call TRBJ1-1; no firm D call. CDR3 length: 13 residues. Trimming took 7 bases from V and 8 from J, leaving 17 bases between them. Germline V lookup: CDR1 MNHEY, CDR2 SVGAGI. CDR3 coding DNA: TGTGCCAGCACGCCGGGAATGGCGGGGGAAGCTTTCTTT. Translating gives CASTPGMAGEAFF.

The chain recombines TRBV6-5 with TRBJ1-5; unclear D gene. This CDR3 is built from 15 residues. Germline V gene data show CDR1 as MNHEY and CDR2 as SVGAGI. V lost 0 bases and J 2 bases, leaving 8 bases between the germline ends. This CDR3 reads CASSYSWRGNQPQHF. Written as DNA, the CDR3 is TGTGCCAGCAGTTACTCGTGGAGGGGCAATCAGCCCCAGCATTTT.

The J gene is TRBJ2-3, the V gene TRBV11-2; TRBD2 might be the D (6 bases). Per germline, CDR1 SGHAT and CDR2 FQNNGV. With 5 bases removed from V and 2 bases from J, the gap between germline ends came to 11 bases. There are 14 residues in the CDR3. The CDR3 DNA is TGTGCCAGCAGCGTGGGACTCCACACAGATACGCAGTATTTT. Encoded protein: CASSVGLHTDTQYF.

This clone was counted between two and nine times. The chain uses TRBV10-3 and TRBJ2-7, with D tentatively TRBD1 (6 bases). This CDR3 spans 13 amino acids. V lost 3 bases and J lost 4, with 10 bases in between. Germline-derived CDR1 and CDR2 are ENHRY and SYGVKD. The CDR3 sequence is CAISDTGWYEQYF. DNA of the CDR3: TGTGCCATCAGTGATACAGGGTGGTACGAGCAGTACTTC.